Listed below are T cell receptor beta chains from one sample, sequenced in a study of CD8+ T cells in alopecia areata. Produced via immunoSEQ multiplex PCR; TCRdb's table is partial and in-frame only. The sample holds about 15,000 clones, less than 70% seen once. The sequencing input was skin. Every receptor here comes from a human donor with alopecia areata. CDR3s include the opening cysteine and the closing phenylalanine or tryptophan. A D gene is named only where the DNA matches it firmly. Size tells how often a clone was seen (once, few, many) or the class of an expanded clone, and some rows leave it out.

>TRBJ2-1|TRBV18|NA|few
TGTGCCAGCTCACCATCGTCGAGGGGGTTCAGCCCGAAGAGCGCGTTCTTC
CASSPSSRGFSPKSAFF
>TRBJ2-1|TRBV19|NA|medium-sized
TGTGCCAGTAGTCCAAAGCGGAGAATCTCCTACAATGAGCAGTTCTTC
CASSPKRRISYNEQFF
>TRBJ2-3|TRBV6-1|NA|few
TGTGCCAGCAGTGAATATGAAGATACGCAGTATTTT
CASSEYEDTQYF
>TRBJ1-4|TRBV7-9|NA|few
TGTGCCAGCAGCTTATTCGGCAGGGGCGAAGAAAAACTGTTTTTT
CASSLFGRGEEKLFF
>TRBJ2-1|TRBV14|NA|few
TGTGCCAGCAGCCAAGATCGGATTAACGCGTTCTTC
CASSQDRINAFF
>TRBJ1-1|TRBV28|NA|NA
TGTGCCAGCAGTCTGGCAGGGGCCATGAACACTGAAGCTTTCTTT
CASSLAGAMNTEAFF
>TRBJ2-7|TRBV7-9|TRBD1|NA
TGTGCCAGCAGCTTCCGGACAGGGGGGCGCGAGCAGTACTTC
CASSFRTGGREQYF
>TRBJ2-1|TRBV5-1|NA|once
TGCGCCAGCAGCCACCCCCAGGGCGACCCCTACTTCCATGAGCAGTTCTTC
CASSHPQGDPYFHEQFF
>TRBJ2-3|TRBV14|TRBD1|NA
TGTGCCAGCAGTCGTGACAGGGTTCAAGATACGCAGTATTTT
CASSRDRVQDTQYF
>TRBJ2-3|TRBV7-7|TRBD2|few
TGTGCTAGCAGCTTAGGACTAGGGGTCACAGATACGCAGTATTTT
CASSLGLGVTDTQYF
>TRBJ2-7|TRBV5-4|TRBD1|NA
TGTGCCAGCAGTTCTGCGGGGACAGGGTCCTCCTACGAGCAGTACTTC
CASSSAGTGSSYEQYF
>TRBJ1-1|TRBV19|NA|NA
TGTGCCAGTAACCTTAGAGAGGGTCACACTGAAGCTTTCTTT
CASNLREGHTEAFF
>TRBJ1-5|TRBV5-6|NA|NA
TGTGCCAGCGAAGCGGTTAATCAGCCCCAGCATTTT
CASEAVNQPQHF
>TRBJ2-5|TRBV5-1|NA|few
TGCGCCAGCAGCTTGGGGGGGGAGGCCCAGTACTTC
CASSLGGEAQYF
>TRBJ2-2|TRBV4-1|TRBD1|NA
TGCGCCAGCAGCCAAGTAGATATGGGACAGTCAACCGGGGAGCTGTTTTTT
CASSQVDMGQSTGELFF
>TRBJ2-7|TRBV28|NA|once
TGTGCCAGCAGTTTCGCCGGGAGAAACGAGCAGTACTTC
CASSFAGRNEQYF